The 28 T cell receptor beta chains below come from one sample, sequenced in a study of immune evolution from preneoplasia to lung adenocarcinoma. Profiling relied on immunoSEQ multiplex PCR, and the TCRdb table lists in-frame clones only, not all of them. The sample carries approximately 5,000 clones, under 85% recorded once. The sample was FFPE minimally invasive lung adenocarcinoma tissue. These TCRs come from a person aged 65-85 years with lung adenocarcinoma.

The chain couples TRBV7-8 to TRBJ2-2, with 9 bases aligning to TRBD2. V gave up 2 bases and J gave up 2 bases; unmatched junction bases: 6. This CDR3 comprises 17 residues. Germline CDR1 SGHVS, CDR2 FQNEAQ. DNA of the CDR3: TGTGCCAGCAGCTTAAATCCAGCGGGGGGCAACACCGGGGAGCTGTTTTTT. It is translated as CASSLNPAGGNTGELFF.

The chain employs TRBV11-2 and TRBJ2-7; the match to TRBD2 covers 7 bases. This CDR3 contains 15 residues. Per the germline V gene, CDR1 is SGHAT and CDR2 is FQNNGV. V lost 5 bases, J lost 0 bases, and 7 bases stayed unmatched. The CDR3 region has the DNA TGTGCCAGCAGCCGCACTAGCGCTAACTCCTACGAGCAGTACTTC. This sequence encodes CASSRTSANSYEQYF.

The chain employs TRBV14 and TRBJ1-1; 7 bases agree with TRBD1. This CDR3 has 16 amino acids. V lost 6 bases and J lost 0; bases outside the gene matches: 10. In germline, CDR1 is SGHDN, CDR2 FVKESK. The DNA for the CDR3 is TGTGCCAGCAGGGGGGACAGCCCTTCAATGAACACTGAAGCTTTCTTT. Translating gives CASRGDSPSMNTEAFF.

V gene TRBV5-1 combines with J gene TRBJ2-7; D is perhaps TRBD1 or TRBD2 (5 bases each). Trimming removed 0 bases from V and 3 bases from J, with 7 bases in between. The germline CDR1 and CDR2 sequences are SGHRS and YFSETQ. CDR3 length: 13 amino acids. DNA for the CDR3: TGCGCCAGCAGCTTGGCGGGGCACTACGAGCAGTACTTC. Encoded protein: CASSLAGHYEQYF.

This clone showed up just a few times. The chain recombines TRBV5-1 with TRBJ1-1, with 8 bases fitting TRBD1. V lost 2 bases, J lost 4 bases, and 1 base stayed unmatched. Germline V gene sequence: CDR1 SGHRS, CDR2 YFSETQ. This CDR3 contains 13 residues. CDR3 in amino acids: CASSFDRGTEAFF. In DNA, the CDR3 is TGCGCCAGCAGCTTTGACAGGGGCACTGAAGCTTTCTTT. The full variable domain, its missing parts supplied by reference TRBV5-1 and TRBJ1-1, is KAGVTQTPRYLIKTRGQQVTLSCSPISGHRSVSWYQQTPGQGLQFLFEYFSETQRNKGNFPGRFSGRQFSNSRSEMNVSTLELGDSALYLCASSFDRGTEAFFGQGTRLTVV.

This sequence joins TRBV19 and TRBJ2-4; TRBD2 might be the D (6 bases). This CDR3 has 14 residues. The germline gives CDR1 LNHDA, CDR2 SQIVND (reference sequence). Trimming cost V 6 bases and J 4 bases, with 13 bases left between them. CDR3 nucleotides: TGTGCCAGTAGGCCGGGGGACGGGAAAAACATTCAGTACTTC. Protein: CASRPGDGKNIQYF.

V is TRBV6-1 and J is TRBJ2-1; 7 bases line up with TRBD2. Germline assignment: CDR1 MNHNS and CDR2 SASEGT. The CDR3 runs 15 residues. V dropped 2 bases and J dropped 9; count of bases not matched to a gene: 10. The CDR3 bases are TGTGCCAGCAGTGAATATTATCTAACGGGGGGTGAGCAGTTCTTC. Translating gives CASSEYYLTGGEQFF.

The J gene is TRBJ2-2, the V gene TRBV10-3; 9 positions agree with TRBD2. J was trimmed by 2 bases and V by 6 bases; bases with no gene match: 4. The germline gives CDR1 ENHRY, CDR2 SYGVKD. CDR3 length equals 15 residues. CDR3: CAISPGLANTGELFF. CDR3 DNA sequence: TGTGCCATCAGCCCGGGACTAGCCAACACCGGGGAGCTGTTTTTT.

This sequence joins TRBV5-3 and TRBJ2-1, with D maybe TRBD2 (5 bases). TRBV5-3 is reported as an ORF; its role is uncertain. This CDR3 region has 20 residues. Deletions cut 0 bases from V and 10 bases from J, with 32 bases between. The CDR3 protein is CARSLASSSAGLVPGREQFF. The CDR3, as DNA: TGTGCCAGAAGCTTGGCCAGTTCATCCGCCGGCCTAGTCCCGGGAAGGGAGCAGTTCTTC.

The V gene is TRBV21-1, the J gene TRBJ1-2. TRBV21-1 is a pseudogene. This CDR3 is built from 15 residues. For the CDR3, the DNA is TGTGCCAGCAGCACCCATCCCGGGATCCACTATGGCTACACCTTC. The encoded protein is CASSTHPGIHYGYTF.

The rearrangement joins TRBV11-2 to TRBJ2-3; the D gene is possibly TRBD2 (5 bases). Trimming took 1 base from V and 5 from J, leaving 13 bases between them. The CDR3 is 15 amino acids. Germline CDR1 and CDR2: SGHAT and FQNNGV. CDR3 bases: TGTGCCAGCAGCTTAGGAGGGAGTGGTAGAGATACGCAGTATTTT. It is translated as CASSLGGSGRDTQYF.

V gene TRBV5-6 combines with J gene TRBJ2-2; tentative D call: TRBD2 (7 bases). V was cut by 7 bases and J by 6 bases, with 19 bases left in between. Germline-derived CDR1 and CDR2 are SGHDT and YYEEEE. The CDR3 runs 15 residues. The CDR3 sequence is CASWAWGGRPGELFF. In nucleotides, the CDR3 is TGTGCCAGCTGGGCCTGGGGGGGGCGTCCCGGGGAGCTGTTTTTT. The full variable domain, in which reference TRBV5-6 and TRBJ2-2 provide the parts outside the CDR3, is DAGVTQSPTHLIKTRGQQVTLRCSPKSGHDTVSWYQQALGQGPQFIFQYYEEEERQRGNFPDRFSGHQFPNYSSELNVNALLLGDSALYLCASWAWGGRPGELFFGEGSRLTVL.

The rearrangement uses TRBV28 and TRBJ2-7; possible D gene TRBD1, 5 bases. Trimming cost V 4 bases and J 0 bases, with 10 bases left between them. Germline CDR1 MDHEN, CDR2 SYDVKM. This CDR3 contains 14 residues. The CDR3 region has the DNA TGTGCCAGCAGTTCCAGGGATGGCTCCTACGAGCAGTACTTC. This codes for CASSSRDGSYEQYF.

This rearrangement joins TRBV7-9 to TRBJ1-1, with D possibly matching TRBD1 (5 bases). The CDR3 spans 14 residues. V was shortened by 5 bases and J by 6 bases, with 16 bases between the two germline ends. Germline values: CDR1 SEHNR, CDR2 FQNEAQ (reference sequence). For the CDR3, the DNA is TGTGCCAGCAGCCCCAGGGAGGGGACGTCTGAAGCTTTCTTT. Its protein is CASSPREGTSEAFF.

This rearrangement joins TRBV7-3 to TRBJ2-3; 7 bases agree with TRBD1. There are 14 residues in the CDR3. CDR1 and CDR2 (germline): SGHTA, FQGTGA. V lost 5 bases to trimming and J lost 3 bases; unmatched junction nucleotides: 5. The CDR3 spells CASSPGQATDTQYF. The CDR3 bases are TGTGCCAGCAGCCCCGGACAGGCGACAGATACGCAGTATTTT. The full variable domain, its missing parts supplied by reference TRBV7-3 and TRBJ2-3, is GAGVSQTPSNKVTEKGKYVELRCDPISGHTALYWYRQSLGQGPEFLIYFQGTGAADDSGLPNDRFFAVRPEGSVSTLKIQRTERGDSAVYLCASSPGQATDTQYFGPGTRLTVL.

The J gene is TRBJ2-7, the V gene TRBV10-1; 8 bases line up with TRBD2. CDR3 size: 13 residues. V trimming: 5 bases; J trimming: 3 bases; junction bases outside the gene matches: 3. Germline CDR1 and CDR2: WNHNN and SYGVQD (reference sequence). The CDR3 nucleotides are TGCGCCAGCAGTTTAGCGGGACTCTACGAGCAGTACTTC. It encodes CASSLAGLYEQYF.

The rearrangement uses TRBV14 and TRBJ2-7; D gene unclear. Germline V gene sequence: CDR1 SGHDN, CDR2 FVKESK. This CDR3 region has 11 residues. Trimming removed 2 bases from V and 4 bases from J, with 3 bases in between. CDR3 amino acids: CASSQHYEQYF. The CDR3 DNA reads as TGTGCCAGCAGCCAACATTACGAGCAGTACTTC.

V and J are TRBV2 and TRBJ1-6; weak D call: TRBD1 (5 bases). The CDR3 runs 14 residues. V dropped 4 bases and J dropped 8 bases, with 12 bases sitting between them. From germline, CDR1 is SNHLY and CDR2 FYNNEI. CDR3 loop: CASSGRTGDSPLHF. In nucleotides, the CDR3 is TGTGCCAGCAGTGGGAGGACGGGGGATTCACCCCTCCACTTT.

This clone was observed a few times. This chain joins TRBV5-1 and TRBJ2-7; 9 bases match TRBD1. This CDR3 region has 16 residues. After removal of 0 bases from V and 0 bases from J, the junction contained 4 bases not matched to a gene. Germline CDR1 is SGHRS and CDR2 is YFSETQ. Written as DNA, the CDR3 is TGCGCCAGCAGCTTGGCCGGGACAGGGAGCTCCTACGAGCAGTACTTC. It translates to CASSLAGTGSSYEQYF.

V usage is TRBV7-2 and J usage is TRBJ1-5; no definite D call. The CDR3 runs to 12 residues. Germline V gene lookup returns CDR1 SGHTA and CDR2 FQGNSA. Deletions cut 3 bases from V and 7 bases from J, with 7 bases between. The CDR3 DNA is TGTGCCAGCAGCTTGGGCGGGCAGCCCCAGCATTTT. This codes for CASSLGGQPQHF. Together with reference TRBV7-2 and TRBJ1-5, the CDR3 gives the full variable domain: GAGVSQSPSNKVTEKGKDVELRCDPISGHTALYWYRQSLGQGLEFLIYFQGNSAPDKSGLPSDRFSAERTGGSVSTLTIQRTQQEDSAVYLCASSLGGQPQHFGDGTRLSIL.

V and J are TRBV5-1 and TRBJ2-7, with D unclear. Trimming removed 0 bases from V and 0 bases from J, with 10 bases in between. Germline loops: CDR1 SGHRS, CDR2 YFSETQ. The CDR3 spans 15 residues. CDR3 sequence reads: CASSLAVADSYEQYF. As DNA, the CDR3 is TGCGCCAGCAGCTTGGCGGTAGCTGACTCCTACGAGCAGTACTTC. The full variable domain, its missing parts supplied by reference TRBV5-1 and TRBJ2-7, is KAGVTQTPRYLIKTRGQQVTLSCSPISGHRSVSWYQQTPGQGLQFLFEYFSETQRNKGNFPGRFSGRQFSNSRSEMNVSTLELGDSALYLCASSLAVADSYEQYFGPGTRLTVT.

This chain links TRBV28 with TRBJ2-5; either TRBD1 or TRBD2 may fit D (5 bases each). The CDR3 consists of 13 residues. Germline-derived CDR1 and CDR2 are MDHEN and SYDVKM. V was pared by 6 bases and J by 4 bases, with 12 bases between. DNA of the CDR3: TGTGCCAGCAGATCCGGGGCCCGAGAGACCCAGTACTTC. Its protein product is CASRSGARETQYF. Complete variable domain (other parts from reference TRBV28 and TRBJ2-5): DVKVTQSSRYLVKRTGEKVFLECVQDMDHENMFWYRQDPGLGLRLIYFSYDVKMKEKGDIPEGYSVSREKKERFSLILESASTNQTSMYLCASRSGARETQYFGPGTRLLVL.

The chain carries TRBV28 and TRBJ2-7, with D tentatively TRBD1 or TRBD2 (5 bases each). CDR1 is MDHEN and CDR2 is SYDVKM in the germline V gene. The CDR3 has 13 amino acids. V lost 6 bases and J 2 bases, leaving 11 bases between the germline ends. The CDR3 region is CASRRGSAYEQYF. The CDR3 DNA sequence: TGTGCCAGCAGGAGGGGCAGTGCCTACGAGCAGTACTTC.

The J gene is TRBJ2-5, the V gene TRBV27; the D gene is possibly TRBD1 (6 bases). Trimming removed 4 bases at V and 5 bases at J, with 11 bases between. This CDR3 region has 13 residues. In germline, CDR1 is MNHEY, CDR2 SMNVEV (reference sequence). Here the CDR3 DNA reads TGTGCCAGCAGTTCAGGGGTCGTTGAGACCCAGTACTTC. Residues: CASSSGVVETQYF.

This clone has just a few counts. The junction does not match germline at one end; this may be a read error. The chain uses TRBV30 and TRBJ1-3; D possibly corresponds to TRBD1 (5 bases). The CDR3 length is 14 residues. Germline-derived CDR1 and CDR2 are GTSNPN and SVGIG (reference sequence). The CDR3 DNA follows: TGTGCCGGGAGACCCAGGGACCGAGGAAACACCATATATTTT. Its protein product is CAGRPRDRGNTIYF. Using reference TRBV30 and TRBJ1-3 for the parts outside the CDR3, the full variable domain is SQTIHQWPATLVQPVGSPLSLECTVEGTSNPNLYWYRQAAGRGLQLLFYSVGIGQISSEVPQNLSASRPQDRQFILSSKKLLLSDSGFYLCAGRPRDRGNTIYFGEGSWLTVV.

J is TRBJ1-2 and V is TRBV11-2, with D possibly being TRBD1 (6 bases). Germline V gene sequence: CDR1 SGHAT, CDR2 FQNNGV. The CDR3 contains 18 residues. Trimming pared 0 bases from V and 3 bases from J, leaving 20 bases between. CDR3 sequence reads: CASSLDGWTASLYYGYTF. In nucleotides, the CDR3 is TGTGCCAGCAGCTTAGATGGGTGGACAGCCTCCCTCTACTATGGCTACACCTTC.

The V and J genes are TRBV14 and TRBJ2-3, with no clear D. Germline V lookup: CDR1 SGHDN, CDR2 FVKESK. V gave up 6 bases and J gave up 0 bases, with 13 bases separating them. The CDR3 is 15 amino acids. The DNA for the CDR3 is TGTGCCAGCAGGGATAGCAGAGTCAGCACAGATACGCAGTATTTT. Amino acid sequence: CASRDSRVSTDTQYF.

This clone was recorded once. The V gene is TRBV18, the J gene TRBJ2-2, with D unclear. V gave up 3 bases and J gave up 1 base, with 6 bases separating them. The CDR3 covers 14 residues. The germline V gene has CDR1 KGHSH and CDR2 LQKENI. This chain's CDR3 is CASSPQVNTGELFF. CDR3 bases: TGTGCCAGCTCACCCCAGGTGAACACCGGGGAGCTGTTTTTT.